This entry lists 29 T cell receptor beta chains sequenced from one sample in a study of blood T cell repertoires in COVID-19. Assay: immunoSEQ multiplex PCR; the TCRdb copy retains only in-frame clones and omits some. The profile shows about 210,000 clones, approximately 90% of them singletons. The sample taken for sequencing was PBMCs or T cells enriched from blood (not recorded which). These TCRs come from a man aged 25-45 years who had recovered from COVID-19.

As DNA, the CDR3 is TGTGCCATCAGGGGACAGGTGTACAATGAGCAGTTCTTC. This codes for CAIRGQVYNEQFF. The rearrangement joins TRBV27 to TRBJ2-1, with 8 bases identical to TRBD1. Unmatched junction bases numbered 6, after V lost 10 bases and J lost 4 bases. Germline V lookup: CDR1 MNHEY, CDR2 SMNVEV (reference sequence). CDR3 length equals 13 residues.

The genes are TRBV2 and TRBJ1-4; D might be TRBD1 (5 bases). V shed 9 bases and J shed 3 bases, with 14 bases lying between them. This CDR3 is built from 14 residues. Germline loops: CDR1 SNHLY, CDR2 FYNNEI. The CDR3 loop is CARAQGSANEKLFF. In DNA form, the CDR3 reads TGTGCCAGGGCCCAGGGATCGGCTAATGAAAAACTGTTTTTT.

This chain links TRBV7-2 with TRBJ2-7; TRBD2 aligns across 7 bases. This CDR3 is 16 amino acids long. The germline CDR1 and CDR2 sequences are SGHTA and FQGNSA. Trimming at V came to 5 bases and at J to 0 bases, leaving 10 bases not matched to a gene. The CDR3 here is CASSQGSGGSSYEQYF. For the CDR3, the DNA is TGTGCCAGCAGCCAAGGTTCGGGGGGAAGCTCCTACGAGCAGTACTTC. The full variable domain, in which reference TRBV7-2 and TRBJ2-7 provide the parts outside the CDR3, is GAGVSQSPSNKVTEKGKDVELRCDPISGHTALYWYRQSLGQGLEFLIYFQGNSAPDKSGLPSDRFSAERTGGSVSTLTIQRTQQEDSAVYLCASSQGSGGSSYEQYFGPGTRLTVT.

The V call is TRBV19, the J call TRBJ1-3; possible D gene TRBD1, 6 bases. Between the trimmed V and J ends, which lost 6 bases and 0 bases, there was a span of 18 bases. The CDR3 has 17 residues. From germline, CDR1 is LNHDA and CDR2 SQIVND (reference sequence). Here the CDR3 reads CASSPGQMGLSGNTIYF. CDR3 in DNA: TGTGCCAGTAGCCCCGGACAGATGGGCCTCTCTGGAAACACCATATATTTT.

The chain has TRBV9 and TRBJ2-3; 9 bases agree with TRBD2. After removal of 2 bases from V and 4 bases from J, the junction contained 8 bases not matched to a gene. Germline-derived CDR1 and CDR2 are SGDLS and YYNGEE. CDR3 size: 16 residues. The CDR3: CASSVLAGGEADTQYF. CDR3 sequence (DNA): TGTGCCAGCAGCGTTTTGGCGGGAGGGGAGGCAGATACGCAGTATTTT.

This clone has just a few counts. V usage is TRBV2 and J usage is TRBJ2-1; 14 bases fit TRBD2. Germline-derived CDR1 and CDR2 are SNHLY and FYNNEI. Trimming at V came to 7 bases and at J to 5 bases, leaving 7 bases not matched to a gene. This CDR3 has 16 residues. The CDR3 DNA sequence: TGTGCCAGCACCTTCGGACTAGCGGGGGGAGACAATGAGCAGTTCTTC. It specifies CASTFGLAGGDNEQFF.

The J gene is TRBJ1-1, the V gene TRBV9, with TRBD1 identical over 8 bases. With V trimmed by 1 base and J by 3 bases, 17 bases remained unmatched. Germline V lookup: CDR1 SGDLS, CDR2 YYNGEE. The CDR3 has 19 amino acids. CDR3 protein: CASSVSLLAGGLADTEAFF. CDR3 coding DNA: TGTGCCAGCAGCGTATCCTTATTGGCAGGGGGCTTGGCGGACACTGAAGCTTTCTTT.

V and J are TRBV6-6 and TRBJ2-1, with 10 bases fitting TRBD1. CDR1 and CDR2 from the germline V gene are MNHNY and SVGAGI (reference sequence). V dropped 7 bases and J dropped 4; count of bases not matched to a gene: 4. The CDR3 totals 14 residues. The CDR3 region is CASTADRGYNEQFF. DNA for the CDR3: TGTGCCAGCACCGCGGACAGGGGGTACAATGAGCAGTTCTTC.

This chain uses TRBV7-2 with TRBJ2-3; 10 bases align to TRBD2. Germline V gene sequence: CDR1 SGHTA, CDR2 FQGNSA. The CDR3 spans 16 residues. The V gene end was trimmed by 1 base and the J gene end by 3 bases; junction bases not matched to a gene: 4. This CDR3 is CASSLGGSGGTDTQYF. In DNA form, the CDR3 reads TGTGCCAGCAGCTTAGGTGGTAGCGGGGGGACAGATACGCAGTATTTT.

This clone was seen a few times. The chain joins TRBV7-2 to TRBJ2-3; 9 nucleotides line up with TRBD2. CDR1 and CDR2 from the germline V gene are SGHTA and FQGNSA. Trimming took 0 bases from V and 5 from J; bases not matched to a gene: 6. The CDR3 spans 16 residues. DNA of the CDR3: TGTGCCAGCAGCTTAGCGCGGCGGGGGGGTTTAGATACGCAGTATTTT. It encodes CASSLARRGGLDTQYF. Together with reference TRBV7-2 and TRBJ2-3, the CDR3 gives the full variable domain: GAGVSQSPSNKVTEKGKDVELRCDPISGHTALYWYRQSLGQGLEFLIYFQGNSAPDKSGLPSDRFSAERTGGSVSTLTIQRTQQEDSAVYLCASSLARRGGLDTQYFGPGTRLTVL.

The J gene is TRBJ1-2, the V gene TRBV7-9, with 7 bases fitting TRBD1. V shed 2 bases, J shed 0 bases, and the junction held 9 bases outside the gene matches. Per the germline V gene, CDR1 is SEHNR and CDR2 is FQNEAQ (reference sequence). This CDR3 spans 17 amino acids. The CDR3 protein is CASSLLSPQGANYGYTF. CDR3 sequence (DNA): TGTGCCAGCAGCTTACTCAGCCCGCAGGGGGCTAACTATGGCTACACCTTC.

The CDR3 sequence: CASSQDASGGRYGYTF. As DNA, the CDR3 is TGTGCCAGCAGCCAAGATGCGTCGGGGGGCAGGTATGGCTACACCTTC. The chain carries TRBV4-2 and TRBJ1-2, with a weak D call TRBD1 (6 bases). Germline CDR1 and CDR2: LGHNA and YNFKEQ. This CDR3 has 16 residues. V lost 0 bases and J lost 5, with 16 bases in between.

This clone was observed a single time. The V gene is TRBV5-1, the J gene TRBJ2-7; TRBD2 agrees at 13 bases. The ends lost 3 bases at V and 2 bases at J; junction bases unmatched: 5. The CDR3 totals 16 residues. Germline V gene sequence: CDR1 SGHRS, CDR2 YFSETQ. The CDR3 sequence: CASSWTTSGGAYEQYF. The CDR3 nucleotides read TGCGCCAGCAGCTGGACAACTAGCGGGGGGGCCTACGAGCAGTACTTC.

This clone was counted a single time. Written as DNA, the CDR3 is TGTGCCAGCAGCCCCGGGACAGGGGTCGCGAGTTTCTACGAGCAGTACTTC. As protein: CASSPGTGVASFYEQYF. This chain connects TRBV9 to TRBJ2-7, with 10 bases matching TRBD1. This CDR3 has 17 residues. V shed 4 bases, J shed 3 bases, and the junction held 13 bases outside the gene matches. Germline CDR1 and CDR2: SGDLS and YYNGEE.

J is TRBJ1-2 and V is TRBV7-9, with a weak D call TRBD1 (6 bases). Deletions cut 7 bases from V and 4 bases from J, with 16 bases between. The CDR3 extends over 14 amino acids. Germline V gene data show CDR1 as SEHNR and CDR2 as FQNEAQ (reference sequence). The CDR3 spells CASTGIGTSYGYTF. The CDR3 coding sequence is TGTGCCAGCACGGGGATTGGGACAAGCTATGGCTACACCTTC.

The V and J genes are TRBV7-9 and TRBJ1-5, with no clear D. Germline V gives CDR1 SEHNR, CDR2 FQNEAQ (reference sequence). The CDR3 contains 14 residues. V was clipped by 4 bases and J by 3 bases, with 10 bases between them. CDR3 nucleotides: TGTGCCAGCAGCTCCGACCGGGACAATCAGCCCCAGCATTTT. Protein product: CASSSDRDNQPQHF.

The rearrangement links TRBV19 to TRBJ1-5, with 7 bases aligning to TRBD1. This CDR3 comprises 16 residues. Germline V gene lookup returns CDR1 LNHDA and CDR2 SQIVND (reference sequence). V lost 2 bases to trimming and J lost 0 bases; unmatched junction nucleotides: 4. The CDR3 region has the DNA TGTGCCAGTAGTATAAACAGGGGATATAGCAATCAGCCCCAGCATTTT. It specifies CASSINRGYSNQPQHF.

This rearrangement joins TRBV11-2 to TRBJ1-6, with D possibly matching TRBD1 (5 bases). CDR3 size: 15 residues. The V end was cut by 0 bases, the J end by 6 bases, with 9 bases between. CDR1 SGHAT and CDR2 FQNNGV come from the germline V gene. In DNA form, the CDR3 reads TGTGCCAGCAGCTTAGATTCAGGGATTAATTCACCCCTCCACTTT. Encoded protein: CASSLDSGINSPLHF.

The chain has TRBV19 and TRBJ1-1; 7 bases map to TRBD1. The germline gives CDR1 LNHDA, CDR2 SQIVND (reference sequence). Losses at the gene ends were 0 bases for V and 1 base for J; bases not matched to a gene: 5. The CDR3 length is 16 residues. CDR3 region: CASSIDGTVGNTEAFF. The CDR3 DNA follows: TGTGCCAGTAGTATAGATGGGACAGTGGGGAACACTGAAGCTTTCTTT.

V gene TRBV6-5 combines with J gene TRBJ1-1; possible D gene TRBD1, 5 bases. The V gene lost 6 bases and the J gene lost 3 bases, with 14 bases spanning the gap. Germline CDR1 reads MNHEY; CDR2 reads SVGAGI. The CDR3 has 14 amino acids. As DNA, the CDR3 is TGTGCCAGCAGGTTGTCAAAGGGGTACACTGAAGCTTTCTTT. This codes for CASRLSKGYTEAFF.

The rearrangement links TRBV2 to TRBJ1-5; 12 nucleotides match TRBD1. J gave up 4 bases and V 1 base, and 14 bases lay outside the gene matches. Per the germline V gene, CDR1 is SNHLY and CDR2 is FYNNEI. There are 20 residues in the CDR3. The chain's CDR3 is CASSEEGTGGPMGFNQPQHF. Written as DNA, the CDR3 is TGTGCCAGCAGTGAAGAGGGGACAGGGGGCCCTATGGGGTTTAATCAGCCCCAGCATTTT. Full variable domain (missing parts from reference TRBV2 and TRBJ1-5): EPEVTQTPSHQVTQMGQEVILRCVPISNHLYFYWYRQILGQKVEFLVSFYNNEISEKSEIFDDQFSVERPDGSNFTLKIRSTKLEDSAMYFCASSEEGTGGPMGFNQPQHFGDGTRLSIL.

The V and J genes are TRBV3-1 (or the pseudogene TRBV3-2) and TRBJ1-2; a weak D match, TRBD1 (5 bases). The CDR3 has 12 residues. From germline, CDR1 is LGHDT and CDR2 YNNKEL (reference sequence). Trimming stripped 0 bases from V and 7 bases from J, with 6 bases between. In DNA, the CDR3 is TGTGCCAGCAGCCAAGAGGGGCTTGGCTACACCTTC. It translates to CASSQEGLGYTF.

This clone is a singleton in its sample. This chain uses TRBV12-3 or TRBV12-4 with TRBJ2-2, with D unresolved. The CDR3 contains 13 residues. The V gene lost 5 bases and the J gene lost 7 bases, with 11 bases spanning the gap. The CDR3: CASSLASFGELFF. The CDR3 DNA sequence: TGTGCCAGCAGTCTCGCTAGTTTCGGGGAGCTGTTTTTT.

About this clone itself: One junction end does not reproduce the germline sequence, and a read error may be involved. The chain is built from TRBV10-2 and TRBJ1-2; maybe TRBD1 (6 bases). The CDR3 runs to 12 residues. Germline CDR1 and CDR2: WSHSY and SAAADI. CDR3: CASSESGGHSIF. CDR3 bases: TGCGCCAGCAGTGAGTCTGGGGGACACTCCATCTTC.

This chain joins TRBV28 and TRBJ2-5; D ambiguous. The CDR3 length is 14 residues. Looked up from germline, CDR1 is MDHEN and CDR2 is SYDVKM. Trimming took 3 bases from V and 0 from J, leaving 8 bases between them. CDR3 in amino acids: CASSFSRYQETQYF. CDR3 DNA sequence: TGTGCCAGCAGTTTTAGTCGGTACCAAGAGACCCAGTACTTC.

The V and J genes are TRBV4-1 and TRBJ2-1; TRBD2 is a possible D gene (5 bases). Trimming stripped 2 bases from V and 1 base from J, with 9 bases between. Germline V lookup: CDR1 MGHRA, CDR2 YSYEKL. The CDR3 has 15 residues. The CDR3 sequence: CASSQILGSYNEQFF. The CDR3, as DNA: TGCGCCAGCAGCCAAATACTAGGGTCCTACAATGAGCAGTTCTTC.

The chain joins TRBV4-2 to TRBJ2-7; D may be TRBD1 (6 bases). The germline CDR1 and CDR2 sequences are LGHNA and YNFKEQ. CDR3 length: 16 amino acids. The V end lost 0 bases, the J end lost 6 bases, and 18 bases lay between the germline ends. CDR3 nucleotide sequence: TGTGCCAGCAGCCAAGAAGGTTTGGGGGCCAAGGCCGAGCAGTACTTC. Translation: CASSQEGLGAKAEQYF.

The sample holds a few counts of this clone. The rearrangement joins TRBV6-2 or TRBV6-3 to TRBJ1-5, with 8 bases identical to TRBD1. The V gene end was trimmed by 4 bases and the J gene end by 6 bases; junction bases not matched to a gene: 2. In germline, CDR1 is MNHEY, CDR2 SVGEGT. This CDR3 spans 13 amino acids. The CDR3 coding sequence is TGTGCCAGCAGTTCCGACAGGGGTCAGCCCCAGCATTTT. As protein: CASSSDRGQPQHF.

This chain joins TRBV7-9 and TRBJ2-1, with TRBD2 matching 7 bases. After removal of 4 bases from V and 7 bases from J, the junction contained 13 bases not matched to a gene. The CDR3 has 16 residues. CDR1 and CDR2 from the germline V gene are SEHNR and FQNEAQ (reference sequence). In DNA, the CDR3 is TGTGCCAGCAGCTCCCGCCCCCGCGGGGGTCGGAATGAGCAGTTCTTC. This sequence encodes CASSSRPRGGRNEQFF.